This is a list of T cell receptor beta chains from one sample in a study of blood T cells in healthy people across ages. MiXCR was run by TCRdb on the 5' RACE reads, yielding one entry per CDR3 protein. The data show about 640,000 distinct CDR3 sequences, 58% seen once. Material for sequencing was blood. Every receptor here comes from a man between 60 and 75 years old in good health. Each CDR3 is given with its conserved first and last residue. The order of the fields is clone size, V gene, D gene, J gene, CDR3 protein, CDR3 DNA. The D gene is left open where the match is weak. Expanded clones are given a class, and other clones once, few, many or no size at all.

clone_size: -; v_call: TRBV12-3/TRBV12-4; d_call: -; j_call: TRBJ1-1; cdr3_aa: CASRQERNTEAFF; cdr3_nt: TGTGCCAGTCGACAGGAAAGGAACACTGAAGCTTTCTTT
clone_size: -; v_call: TRBV6-1; d_call: -; j_call: TRBJ2-7; cdr3_aa: CASSERWTVYEQYF; cdr3_nt: TGTGCCAGCAGTGAACGGTGGACTGTGTACGAGCAGTACTTC
clone_size: -; v_call: TRBV10-3; d_call: -; j_call: TRBJ2-3; cdr3_aa: CAISEVGAPTDTQYF; cdr3_nt: TGTGCCATCAGTGAAGTCGGGGCCCCCACAGATACGCAGTATTTT
clone_size: once; v_call: TRBV9; d_call: -; j_call: TRBJ2-7; cdr3_aa: CASSVAAGVSYEQYF; cdr3_nt: TGTGCCAGCAGCGTAGCCGCAGGGGTCTCCTACGAGCAGTACTTC
clone_size: once; v_call: TRBV27; d_call: TRBD2; j_call: TRBJ2-5; cdr3_aa: CASSLWSAGDQETQYF; cdr3_nt: TGTGCCAGCAGTTTATGGTCGGCGGGAGACCAAGAGACCCAGTACTTC
clone_size: few; v_call: TRBV29-1; d_call: TRBD2; j_call: TRBJ2-3; cdr3_aa: CSVAPSGGGTDTQYF; cdr3_nt: TGCAGCGTAGCCCCTAGCGGGGGGGGGACAGATACGCAGTATTTT
clone_size: -; v_call: TRBV5-1; d_call: TRBD2; j_call: TRBJ2-1; cdr3_aa: CASMATSGGLNEQFF; cdr3_nt: TGCGCCAGCATGGCAACTAGCGGGGGGCTCAATGAGCAGTTCTTC
clone_size: -; v_call: TRBV7-2; d_call: -; j_call: TRBJ2-5; cdr3_aa: CASSPAGVLGETQYF; cdr3_nt: TGTGCCAGCAGCCCAGCCGGGGTCCTGGGGGAGACCCAGTACTTC
clone_size: -; v_call: TRBV7-9; d_call: -; j_call: TRBJ2-1; cdr3_aa: CASSSVSGTLYNEQFF; cdr3_nt: TGTGCCAGCAGCTCGGTTAGTGGGACTCTATACAATGAGCAGTTCTTC
clone_size: -; v_call: TRBV20-1; d_call: TRBD2; j_call: TRBJ2-1; cdr3_aa: CSAETGTSGGNEQFF; cdr3_nt: TGCAGTGCCGAAACCGGGACTAGCGGGGGCAATGAGCAGTTCTTC
clone_size: few; v_call: TRBV2; d_call: TRBD1; j_call: TRBJ2-5; cdr3_aa: CASSGTGFQETQYF; cdr3_nt: TGTGCCAGCAGCGGGACAGGGTTCCAAGAGACCCAGTACTTC
clone_size: -; v_call: TRBV2; d_call: -; j_call: TRBJ2-4; cdr3_aa: CASSGGLKQNIQYF; cdr3_nt: TGTGCCAGCAGTGGAGGTCTAAAGCAAAACATTCAGTACTTC
clone_size: -; v_call: TRBV3-1; d_call: -; j_call: TRBJ1-5; cdr3_aa: CASSHLGNQPQHF; cdr3_nt: TGTGCCAGCAGCCATTTAGGGAATCAGCCCCAGCATTTT
clone_size: -; v_call: TRBV10-3; d_call: -; j_call: TRBJ1-2; cdr3_aa: CAISDRGGGAGYTF; cdr3_nt: TGTGCCATCAGTGATCGTGGGGGGGGCGCGGGCTACACCTTC
clone_size: -; v_call: TRBV20-1; d_call: TRBD2; j_call: TRBJ2-5; cdr3_aa: CSARERGAGETQYF; cdr3_nt: TGCAGTGCTAGAGAGCGGGGGGCCGGAGAGACCCAGTACTTC
clone_size: many; v_call: TRBV12-3/TRBV12-4; d_call: TRBD2; j_call: TRBJ2-1; cdr3_aa: CASSLEASGGGWNEQFF; cdr3_nt: TGTGCCAGCAGTTTAGAGGCTAGCGGGGGCGGCTGGAATGAGCAGTTCTTC
clone_size: -; v_call: TRBV20-1; d_call: -; j_call: TRBJ1-6; cdr3_aa: CSARANSGSYNSPLHF; cdr3_nt: TGCAGTGCTAGAGCCAACTCTGGCAGTTACAATTCACCCCTCCACTTT
clone_size: once; v_call: TRBV5-1; d_call: -; j_call: TRBJ2-5; cdr3_aa: CASSLELGGGLGQQETQYF; cdr3_nt: TGCGCCAGCAGCTTGGAACTAGGTGGAGGTTTGGGACAACAAGAGACCCAGTACTTC
clone_size: -; v_call: TRBV24-1; d_call: TRBD1; j_call: TRBJ2-5; cdr3_aa: CATSDPTGVETQYF; cdr3_nt: TGTGCCACCAGCGATCCGACAGGGGTCGAGACCCAGTACTTC
clone_size: -; v_call: TRBV13; d_call: -; j_call: TRBJ2-2; cdr3_aa: CASSLGETGELFF; cdr3_nt: TGTGCCAGCAGCTTGGGGGAGACCGGGGAGCTGTTTTTT
clone_size: few; v_call: TRBV20-1; d_call: TRBD2; j_call: TRBJ2-7; cdr3_aa: CSARDLGGYPHEQYF; cdr3_nt: TGCAGTGCTAGAGATCTCGGGGGGTACCCCCACGAGCAGTACTTC
clone_size: -; v_call: TRBV28; d_call: TRBD1; j_call: TRBJ2-7; cdr3_aa: CASSLRTGVGEQYF; cdr3_nt: TGTGCCAGCAGCCTTCGGACAGGGGTCGGCGAGCAGTACTTC
clone_size: -; v_call: TRBV9; d_call: -; j_call: TRBJ1-4; cdr3_aa: CASSVGSTNEKLFF; cdr3_nt: TGTGCCAGCAGCGTAGGTTCCACAAATGAAAAACTGTTTTTT
clone_size: -; v_call: TRBV29-1; d_call: -; j_call: TRBJ1-4; cdr3_aa: CSVAAANEKLFF; cdr3_nt: TGCAGCGTTGCAGCTGCTAATGAAAAACTGTTTTTT
clone_size: -; v_call: TRBV2; d_call: TRBD2; j_call: TRBJ2-1; cdr3_aa: CASSDGSGGAWEQFF; cdr3_nt: TGTGCCAGCAGTGATGGTAGCGGGGGGGCCTGGGAGCAGTTCTTC
clone_size: -; v_call: TRBV10-2; d_call: TRBD2; j_call: TRBJ2-3; cdr3_aa: CASSEPPGAGGSTDTQYF; cdr3_nt: TGCGCCAGCAGTGAGCCACCGGGAGCGGGGGGTAGCACAGATACGCAGTATTTT
clone_size: -; v_call: TRBV5-1; d_call: TRBD2; j_call: TRBJ2-1; cdr3_aa: CASSPTPWRGGRNEQFF; cdr3_nt: TGCGCCAGCAGCCCAACGCCGTGGCGGGGGGGCCGAAATGAGCAGTTCTTC
clone_size: -; v_call: TRBV20-1; d_call: TRBD2; j_call: TRBJ2-5; cdr3_aa: CSAVAGGLKTQYF; cdr3_nt: TGCAGTGCGGTAGCGGGGGGGCTCAAGACCCAGTACTTC
clone_size: few; v_call: TRBV5-1; d_call: TRBD1; j_call: TRBJ2-5; cdr3_aa: CASSSQGQAEGTQYF; cdr3_nt: TGCGCCAGCAGCTCCCAAGGACAGGCTGAAGGGACCCAGTACTTC
clone_size: few; v_call: TRBV3-1; d_call: TRBD1; j_call: TRBJ1-2; cdr3_aa: CASSQETGGIYGYTF; cdr3_nt: TGTGCCAGCAGCCAAGAAACAGGGGGAATCTATGGCTACACCTTC
clone_size: few; v_call: TRBV11-2; d_call: TRBD2; j_call: TRBJ2-7; cdr3_aa: CASSLEGLGLADEQYF; cdr3_nt: TGTGCCAGCAGCTTAGAGGGCTTGGGACTAGCCGACGAGCAGTACTTC
clone_size: -; v_call: TRBV6-6; d_call: TRBD1; j_call: TRBJ2-5; cdr3_aa: CASSYAGQGAVDETQYF; cdr3_nt: TGTGCCAGCAGTTACGCGGGACAGGGGGCGGTGGACGAGACCCAGTACTTC
clone_size: few; v_call: TRBV12-3/TRBV12-4; d_call: -; j_call: TRBJ2-1; cdr3_aa: CASSRTAQSSYNEQFF; cdr3_nt: TGTGCCAGCTCCCGGACAGCCCAGAGCTCCTACAATGAGCAGTTCTTC
clone_size: -; v_call: TRBV29-1; d_call: -; j_call: TRBJ2-1; cdr3_aa: CSVAGVSSYNEQFF; cdr3_nt: TGCAGCGTGGCAGGGGTTAGCTCCTACAATGAGCAGTTCTTC
clone_size: -; v_call: TRBV28; d_call: -; j_call: TRBJ2-7; cdr3_aa: CASRGTGLAYEQYF; cdr3_nt: TGTGCCAGCAGGGGCACCGGCTTAGCCTACGAGCAGTACTTC
clone_size: few; v_call: TRBV7-7; d_call: -; j_call: TRBJ2-6; cdr3_aa: CASSPTGVGANVLTF; cdr3_nt: TGTGCCAGCAGCCCTACGGGGGTCGGGGCCAACGTCCTGACTTTC
clone_size: -; v_call: TRBV6-2/TRBV6-3; d_call: -; j_call: TRBJ2-7; cdr3_aa: CASKHLIGGLYEQYF; cdr3_nt: TGTGCCAGCAAACACCTTATCGGGGGACTCTACGAGCAGTACTTC
clone_size: few; v_call: TRBV12-3/TRBV12-4; d_call: -; j_call: TRBJ2-7; cdr3_aa: CASSLRRHYEQYF; cdr3_nt: TGTGCCAGCAGTTTGAGGCGGCACTACGAGCAGTACTTC
clone_size: few; v_call: TRBV12-3/TRBV12-4; d_call: -; j_call: TRBJ1-5; cdr3_aa: CASSLGWRSNQPQHF; cdr3_nt: TGTGCCAGCAGTTTGGGGTGGAGGAGCAATCAGCCCCAGCATTTT
clone_size: few; v_call: TRBV14; d_call: -; j_call: TRBJ2-2; cdr3_aa: CASSRVHTGELFF; cdr3_nt: TGTGCCAGCAGCCGGGTCCACACCGGGGAGCTGTTTTTT
clone_size: few; v_call: TRBV2; d_call: -; j_call: TRBJ2-4; cdr3_aa: CASRQGRGGKNIQYF; cdr3_nt: TGTGCCAGCCGACAGGGTCGGGGAGGAAAAAACATTCAGTACTTC
clone_size: -; v_call: TRBV5-6; d_call: TRBD1; j_call: TRBJ2-5; cdr3_aa: CASRGTGNNQETQYF; cdr3_nt: TGTGCCAGCAGAGGGACAGGGAATAACCAAGAGACCCAGTACTTC
clone_size: -; v_call: TRBV6-6; d_call: -; j_call: TRBJ2-3; cdr3_aa: CASSSYRAVDTQYF; cdr3_nt: TGTGCCAGCTCCTCCTATCGAGCCGTCGATACGCAGTATTTT
clone_size: -; v_call: TRBV19; d_call: -; j_call: TRBJ1-2; cdr3_aa: CASSIPGLRGYTF; cdr3_nt: TGTGCCAGTAGTATCCCCGGGTTGCGGGGCTACACCTTC
clone_size: -; v_call: TRBV4-1; d_call: -; j_call: TRBJ2-5; cdr3_aa: CASSQEDAAETQYF; cdr3_nt: TGCGCTAGCAGCCAAGAGGATGCGGCTGAGACCCAGTACTTC
clone_size: -; v_call: TRBV11-2; d_call: -; j_call: TRBJ2-1; cdr3_aa: CASSLIVGGPANEQFF; cdr3_nt: TGTGCCAGCAGCTTAATTGTGGGGGGCCCCGCGAATGAGCAGTTCTTC
clone_size: few; v_call: TRBV4-1; d_call: -; j_call: TRBJ2-1; cdr3_aa: CASSQTPGDEQFF; cdr3_nt: TGCGCCAGCAGCCAAACTCCCGGGGATGAGCAGTTCTTC
clone_size: few; v_call: TRBV7-9; d_call: -; j_call: TRBJ2-5; cdr3_aa: CASSPIVGETQYF; cdr3_nt: TGTGCCAGCAGCCCCATAGTGGGAGAGACCCAGTACTTC
clone_size: -; v_call: TRBV7-9; d_call: -; j_call: TRBJ2-6; cdr3_aa: CASSPDSLPGANVLTF; cdr3_nt: TGTGCCAGCAGCCCCGACAGCTTACCTGGGGCCAACGTCCTGACTTTC
clone_size: -; v_call: TRBV29-1; d_call: -; j_call: TRBJ1-2; cdr3_aa: CSVTGSTGYTF; cdr3_nt: TGCAGCGTCACAGGGTCGACGGGCTACACCTTC
clone_size: -; v_call: TRBV20-1; d_call: TRBD1; j_call: TRBJ2-1; cdr3_aa: CSATGGSPHNNEQFF; cdr3_nt: TGCAGTGCTACAGGGGGCAGTCCACACAATAATGAGCAGTTCTTC
clone_size: once; v_call: TRBV7-9; d_call: -; j_call: TRBJ1-2; cdr3_aa: CASSGQTDNYGYTF; cdr3_nt: TGTGCCAGCAGCGGGCAGACGGACAACTATGGCTACACCTTC
clone_size: -; v_call: TRBV7-9; d_call: -; j_call: TRBJ2-3; cdr3_aa: CASSGIGGDTQYF; cdr3_nt: TGTGCCAGCAGCGGGATAGGGGGAGATACGCAGTATTTT
clone_size: -; v_call: TRBV6-5; d_call: -; j_call: TRBJ2-3; cdr3_aa: CASRVGSTDTQYF; cdr3_nt: TGTGCCAGCCGGGTGGGCTCCACAGATACGCAGTATTTT
clone_size: few; v_call: TRBV7-9; d_call: -; j_call: TRBJ2-7; cdr3_aa: CASSVIGSYEQYF; cdr3_nt: TGTGCCAGCAGCGTAATTGGTAGCTACGAGCAGTACTTC